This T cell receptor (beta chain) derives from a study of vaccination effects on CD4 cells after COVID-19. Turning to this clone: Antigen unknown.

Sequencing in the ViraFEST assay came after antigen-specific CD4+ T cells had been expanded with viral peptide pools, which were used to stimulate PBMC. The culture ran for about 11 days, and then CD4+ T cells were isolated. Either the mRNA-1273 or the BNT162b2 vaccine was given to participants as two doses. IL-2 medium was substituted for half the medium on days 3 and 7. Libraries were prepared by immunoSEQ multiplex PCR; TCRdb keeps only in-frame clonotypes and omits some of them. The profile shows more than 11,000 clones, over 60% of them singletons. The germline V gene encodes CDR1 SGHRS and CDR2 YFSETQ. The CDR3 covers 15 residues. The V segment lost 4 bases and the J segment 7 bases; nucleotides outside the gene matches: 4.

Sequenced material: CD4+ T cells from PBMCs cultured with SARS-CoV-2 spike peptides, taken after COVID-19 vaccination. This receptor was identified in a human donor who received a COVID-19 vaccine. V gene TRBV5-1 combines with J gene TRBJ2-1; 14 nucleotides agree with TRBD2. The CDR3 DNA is TGCGCCAGCAGCCTACGACTAGCGGGAGGGAATGAGCAGTTCTTC. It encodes CASSLRLAGGNEQFF.